The TCR beta chain described here comes from a study of shared clonotypes between healthy human individuals (dated by TCRdb to 2020 to 2022). Regarding the complete study: The cohort included three men and a couple of women between 18 and 49 years of age. Between about 0.9 and 10 billion PBMCs per donor were obtained by leukapheresis. For each donor, three plates each were used for CD4 naive and CD4 memory, two plates were used for CD8 naive, and one plate was used for CD8 memory. The study deeply sequenced blood TCR repertoires of five healthy adults to estimate repertoire size and the extent of clonotype sharing between individuals. To increase sequencing depth and limit assay-specific biases, TCR repertoire library preparation and sequencing were carried out by different laboratories using diverse techniques.

CDR1 and CDR2, looked up from the germline V gene (reference sequence), are MNHEY and SMNVEV. V is shortened by 6 bases, J by 4 bases, and the region joining them spans 15 bases. The CDR3, from cysteine to phenylalanine, totals 14 residues. The entry retains the CDR3 DNA only, 42 bases that are in frame from base 1. With respect to this clone: Its antigen is currently not known. It has no much larger one-base neighbor in the sample; base qualities were not kept.

Donors were healthy HIV-negative adults with no recently reported acute infections or vaccinations. Every donor was a Caucasian adult residing in Nashville, Tennessee, USA. Magnetic negative selection was used to enrich CD4+ T cells, after which naive cells were positively selected on CD45RA and the negative fraction became the memory subset. Blood was collected by leukapheresis, and PBMCs were isolated by Ficoll-Histopaque density gradient centrifugation and then cryopreserved in liquid nitrogen vapor phase. Analytical flow cytometry was used to check the purity and quantity of each magnetically sorted T cell population. Genomic DNA was isolated from each sorted fraction and quantified by UV absorbance on a Nanodrop 2000c. Broad study findings and their caveats: About 4.5% of naive CD4, 3% to 3.5% of naive CD8, 2.3% of memory CD4, and about 0.4% of memory CD8 clonotypes were shared across several donors. Naive subsets generally had larger estimated clonotype richness than memory subsets. Even with the large sequencing depth, rarefaction of the sorted-subset datasets indicated that sequencing was incomplete. Because the study included only a small number of donors, the genetic and exposure-history diversity represented was limited. Clonotypes shared by all four sorted-subset donors showed higher generation probabilities than non-shared clonotypes. Pairwise subsampling led to the expectation that sequencing depth would affect the degree of clonotype sharing among donors. Sampling was restricted to blood, and TCR repertoires in tissues likely differ from the TCR repertoires found in blood.

Using the deep immunoSEQ assay, multiplex PCR amplified TCR CDR3 regions from genomic DNA. Extracted genomic DNA from each cell subset was spread evenly across all wells of several immunoSEQ 96-well plates, with each plate serving as a replicate. Each replicate PCR for sorted subsets received 200 ng genomic DNA, equal to tens of thousands of T cell genomes. Purified libraries were quantified with a Qubit 3.0 fluorometer, sized on a Bioanalyzer 2100, and re-quantified with the KAPA Library Quantification kit. Every immunoSEQ 96-well plate was sequenced on a separate single-read 150-cycle Illumina NextSeq 550 flow cell. As for how the authors treated the data: The immunoSEQ output contained only junctional sequences without quality scores, so filtering could not match that applied to full-length reads. To assign V/J genes and CDR3, sequences were annotated against IMGT germline references using PyIR, a Python wrapper for IgBLAST v1.9. Any read was removed if the V/J assignment was weak (E-value above 1e-6), the CDR3 was missing, or the read contained stop codons, out-of-frame junctions, or ambiguous translated residues. V3J clonotypes were defined as sequences sharing the same inferred V gene, J gene, and CDR3 amino acid sequence. The percentage overlap between two repertoires was calculated by dividing the number of shared unique clonotypes by the size of the smaller repertoire. Richness of each repertoire was evaluated using RTK rarefaction, the Chao1 estimator, and Recon v2.1 estimates of unobserved clonotypes. For all TCRbeta clonotypes obtained by the gDNA method from several donors, generation probabilities were computed with OLGA. TCRdb carries this immuneACCESS record with in-frame sequences only. Its versions omit some clonotypes, under half of them owing to an unresolved V gene in the studies checked, with the rest unexplained. D and trimming come from the DNA, and the V and J calls and clone size come from that table. For this sample there are around 2.3 million clones; approximately 96% appear just once. The ten largest clones add up to around 0.13% of the sample.

Specimen: naive CD4+ T cells sorted from blood. The cell subset or site tag for this specimen amounts to: CD45RA+ positively selected. This receptor chain uses TRBV27 and TRBJ1-2, with the D gene call left open. The TCR was taken from a man between 18 and 29 years old in good health. The DNA sequence is as follows: TGTGCCAGCAGCGGAATACAAAACTTCTATGGCTACACCTTC. It codes for CASSGIQNFYGYTF.